Given below is one T cell receptor beta chain in context. Its specificity is unknown. The sample belongs to a study of T-cell memory formation after mild COVID-19. Study context: TCR clusters showed largely donor specificity.

This CDR3 is built from 15 residues. Looked up from germline, CDR1 is KGHDR and CDR2 is SFDVKD. The V segment lost 3 bases and the J segment 4 bases; nucleotides outside the gene matches: 8. Sample barcodes and UMIs were carried by the TCR alpha and TCR beta cDNA libraries that 5'RACE generated with constant-segment primers. TCRdb analysed the 5' RACE reads with MiXCR anew, one entry per CDR3 protein. The table includes around 500,000 distinct CDR3 sequences, about 20% detected once. Broader study findings: The finding that pre-infection memory included some responding clones suggested that cross-reactive memory joined.

The rearrangement joins TRBV24-1 to TRBJ2-7, with 7 bases fitting TRBD2. The clonotype was recovered from an adult woman who had mild COVID-19 (a few samples of this study predate the infection). Cell type and time point are not known. The specimen sequenced was PBMCs or a T cell subset sorted from them (not recorded which). CDR3 residues: CATSDALAGVYEQYF. DNA of the CDR3: TGTGCCACCAGTGATGCGTTGGCGGGAGTGTACGAGCAGTACTTC.